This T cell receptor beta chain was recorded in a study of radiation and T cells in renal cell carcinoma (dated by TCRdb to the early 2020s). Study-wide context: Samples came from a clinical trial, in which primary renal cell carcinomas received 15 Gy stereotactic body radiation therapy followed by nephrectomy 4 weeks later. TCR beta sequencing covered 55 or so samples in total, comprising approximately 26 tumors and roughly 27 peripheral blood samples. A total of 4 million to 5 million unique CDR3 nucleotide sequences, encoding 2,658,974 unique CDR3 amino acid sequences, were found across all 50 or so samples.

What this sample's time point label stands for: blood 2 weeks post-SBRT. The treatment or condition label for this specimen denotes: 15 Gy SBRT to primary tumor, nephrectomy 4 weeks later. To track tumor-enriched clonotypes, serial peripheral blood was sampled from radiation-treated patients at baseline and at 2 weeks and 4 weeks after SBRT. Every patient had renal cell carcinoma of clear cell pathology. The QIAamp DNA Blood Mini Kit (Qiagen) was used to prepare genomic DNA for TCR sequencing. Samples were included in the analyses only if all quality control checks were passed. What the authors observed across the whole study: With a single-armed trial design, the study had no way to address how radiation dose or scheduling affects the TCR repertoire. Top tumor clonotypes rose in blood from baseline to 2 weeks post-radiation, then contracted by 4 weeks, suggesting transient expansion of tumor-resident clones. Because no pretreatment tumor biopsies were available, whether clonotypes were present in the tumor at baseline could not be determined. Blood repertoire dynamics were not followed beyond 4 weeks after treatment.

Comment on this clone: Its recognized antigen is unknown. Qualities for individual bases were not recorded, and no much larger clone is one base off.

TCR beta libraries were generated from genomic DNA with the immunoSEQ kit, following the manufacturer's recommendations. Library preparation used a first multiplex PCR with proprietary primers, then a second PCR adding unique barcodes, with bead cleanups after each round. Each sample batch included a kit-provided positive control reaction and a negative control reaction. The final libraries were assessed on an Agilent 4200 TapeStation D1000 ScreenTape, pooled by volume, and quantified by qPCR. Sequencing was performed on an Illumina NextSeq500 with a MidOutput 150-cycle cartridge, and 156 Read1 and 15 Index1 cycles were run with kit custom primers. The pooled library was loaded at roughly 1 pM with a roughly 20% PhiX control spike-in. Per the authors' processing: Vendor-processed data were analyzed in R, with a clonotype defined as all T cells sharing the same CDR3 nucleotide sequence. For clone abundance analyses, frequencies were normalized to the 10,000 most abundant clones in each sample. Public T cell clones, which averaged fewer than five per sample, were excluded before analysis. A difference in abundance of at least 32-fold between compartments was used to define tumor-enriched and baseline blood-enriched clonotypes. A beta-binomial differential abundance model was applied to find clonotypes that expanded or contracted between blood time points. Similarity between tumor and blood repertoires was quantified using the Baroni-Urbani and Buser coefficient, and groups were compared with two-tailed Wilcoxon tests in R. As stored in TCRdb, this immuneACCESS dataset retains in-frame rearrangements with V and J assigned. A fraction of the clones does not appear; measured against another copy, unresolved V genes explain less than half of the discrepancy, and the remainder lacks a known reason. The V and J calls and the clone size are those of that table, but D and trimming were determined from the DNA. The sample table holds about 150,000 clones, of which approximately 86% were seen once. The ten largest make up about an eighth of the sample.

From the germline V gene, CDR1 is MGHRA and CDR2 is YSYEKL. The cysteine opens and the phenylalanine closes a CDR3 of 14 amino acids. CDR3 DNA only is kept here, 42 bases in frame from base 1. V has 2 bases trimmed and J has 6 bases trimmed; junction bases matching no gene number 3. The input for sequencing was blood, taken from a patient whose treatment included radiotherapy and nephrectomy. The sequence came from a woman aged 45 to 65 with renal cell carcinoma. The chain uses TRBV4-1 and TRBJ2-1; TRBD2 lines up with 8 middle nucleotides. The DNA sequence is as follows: TGCGCCAGCAGCCAAATAGCGGGGCCCAATGAGCAGTTCTTC. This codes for CASSQIAGPNEQFF.